This TCR beta chain was captured in a study of shared clonotypes between healthy human individuals. Germline V gene sequence: CDR1 SGHAT, CDR2 FQNNGV. V was pared by 5 bases and J by 0 bases, with 10 bases between. The CDR3 is made up of 14 amino acids. This clone was detected only a few times. Approximately 90 million PBMCs were counted before genomic DNA extraction. Profiled with immunoSEQ multiplex PCR; TCRdb holds only in-frame clones, not every one. The sample consists of hundreds of thousands of clones, 70% to 80% of them appearing once. The chain links TRBV11-2 to TRBJ1-1, with D unresolved. The sequencing sample was made of PBMCs. This clonotype was obtained from a woman in her forties in good health. Some clones in this sample may be carry-over from other donors' samples. The CDR3 sequence is CASSIRRLNTEAFF. DNA of the CDR3: TGTGCCAGCAGCATAAGACGGTTGAACACTGAAGCTTTCTTT.